Judged by abundance, the clone carrying this T cell receptor beta chain is medium-sized. Unique molecular identifiers were linked by the library to individual cDNA molecules. Using its own MiXCR run on the RACE reads, TCRdb lists one record per CDR3 protein. The table lists about 69,000 distinct CDR3 sequences, about 9.4% of them singletons. The source of the sample is a study of human T cells and chemical hapten exposure. About the study: Each week of the approximately 24-week study, patients had diphenylcyclopropenone applied to the scalp.

The time point is: patch test 2, 6 weeks after DPC sensitization. Treatment described: therapeutic diphenylcyclopropenone sensitization with weekly scalp DPC. This receptor was taken from a woman aged 45 to 65 with alopecia areata. Some clones in this sample may be carry-over from other donors' samples. Here the sequenced sample was whole blood, taken in connection with sensitization to the hapten diphenylcyclopropenone (DPC).

CDR3 sequence reads: CASSEETSGIYNEQFF. The CDR3 DNA reads as TGTGCCAGCAGCGAGGAGACTAGCGGAATCTACAATGAGCAGTTCTTC. The chain has TRBV7-9 and TRBJ2-1; 9 bases are shared with TRBD2. This CDR3 is built from 16 residues. V lost 5 bases and J lost 3; bases outside the gene matches: 8. Germline lookup yields CDR1 SEHNR and CDR2 FQNEAQ (reference sequence).